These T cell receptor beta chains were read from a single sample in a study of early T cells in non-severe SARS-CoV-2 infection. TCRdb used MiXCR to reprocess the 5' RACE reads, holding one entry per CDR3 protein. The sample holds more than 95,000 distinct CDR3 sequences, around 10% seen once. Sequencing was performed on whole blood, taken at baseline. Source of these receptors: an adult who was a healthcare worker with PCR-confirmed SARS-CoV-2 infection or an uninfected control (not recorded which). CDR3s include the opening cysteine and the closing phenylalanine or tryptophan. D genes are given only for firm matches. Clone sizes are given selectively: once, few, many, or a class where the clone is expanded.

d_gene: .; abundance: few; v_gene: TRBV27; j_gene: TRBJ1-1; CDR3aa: CASSLRGAEAFF; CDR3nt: TGTGCCAGCAGTTTGCGGGGAGCAGAAGCTTTCTTT
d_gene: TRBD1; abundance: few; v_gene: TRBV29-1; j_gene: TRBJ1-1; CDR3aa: CSTEGQTNTEAFF; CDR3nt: TGCAGCACGGAGGGACAGACGAACACTGAAGCTTTCTTT
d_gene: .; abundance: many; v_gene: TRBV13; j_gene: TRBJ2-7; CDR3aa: CASSLESSGWVYEQYF; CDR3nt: TGTGCCAGCAGCTTAGAGTCGTCAGGGTGGGTCTACGAGCAGTACTTC
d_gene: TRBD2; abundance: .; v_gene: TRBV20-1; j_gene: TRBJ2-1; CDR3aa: CSARGGTSGRANEQFF; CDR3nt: TGCAGTGCGAGGGGTGGGACTAGCGGGAGGGCTAATGAGCAGTTCTTC
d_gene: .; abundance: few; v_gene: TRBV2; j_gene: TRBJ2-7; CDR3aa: CASRGAAYEQYF; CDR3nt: TGTGCCAGCAGGGGGGCGGCCTACGAGCAGTACTTC
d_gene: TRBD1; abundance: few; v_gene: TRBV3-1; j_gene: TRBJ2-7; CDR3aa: CASSRGTGTYEQYF; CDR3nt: TGTGCCAGCAGCCGGGGGACAGGAACCTACGAGCAGTACTTC
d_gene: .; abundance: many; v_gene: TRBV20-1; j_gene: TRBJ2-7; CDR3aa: CSASYQRSGSYEQYF; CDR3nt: TGCAGTGCTTCATACCAGCGTTCGGGCTCCTACGAGCAGTACTTC
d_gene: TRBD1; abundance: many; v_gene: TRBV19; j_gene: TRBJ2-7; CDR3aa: CASSNYPRTGQYEQYF; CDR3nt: TGTGCCAGTAGTAACTACCCAAGGACAGGTCAATACGAGCAGTACTTC
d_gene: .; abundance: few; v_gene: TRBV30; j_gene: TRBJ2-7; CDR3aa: CAWGLSGSSYEQYF; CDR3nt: TGTGCCTGGGGCTTATCAGGGAGCTCCTACGAGCAGTACTTC
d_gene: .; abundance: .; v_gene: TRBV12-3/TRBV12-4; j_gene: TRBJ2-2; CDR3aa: CASSSRASVGLAGELFF; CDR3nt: TGTGCCAGCAGTTCCCGGGCCTCGGTAGGGTTGGCCGGGGAGCTGTTTTTT
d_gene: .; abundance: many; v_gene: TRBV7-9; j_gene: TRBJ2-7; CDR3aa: CASSPSGTDKYYEQYF; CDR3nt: TGTGCCAGCAGCCCGAGCGGCACGGACAAATACTACGAGCAGTACTTC
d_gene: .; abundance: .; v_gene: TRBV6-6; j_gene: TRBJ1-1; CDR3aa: CAIRAAAFGTEAFF; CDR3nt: TGTGCCATCCGCGCGGCGGCTTTCGGCACTGAAGCTTTCTTT
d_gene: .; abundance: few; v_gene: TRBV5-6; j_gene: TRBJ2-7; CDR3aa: CASSFETARYYEQYF; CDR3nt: TGTGCCAGCAGCTTCGAGACAGCTCGCTACTACGAGCAGTACTTC